Following are 10 T cell receptor beta chains from one sample sequenced in a study of blood T cell repertoires in COVID-19. Using immunoSEQ multiplex PCR, the repertoire was profiled, and TCRdb retains in-frame clones only, with some absent. The top ten clones hold 3.5% to 4% of a sample with under 250,000 clones, approximately 81% of them seen once. Sequencing used peripheral blood. These receptors were taken from a woman of 80 years or more with acute or convalescent COVID-19.

The rearrangement joins TRBV6-1 to TRBJ1-1; no clear D gene. CDR1 is MNHNS, CDR2 SASEGT, per germline. V gave up 3 bases and J gave up 7 bases, with 9 bases separating them. This CDR3 spans 12 amino acids. For the CDR3, the DNA is TGTGCCAGCAGTGACAGGTTCGGTGAAGCTTTCTTT. Its protein product is CASSDRFGEAFF.

Note on this clone: The DNA is left out, because the CDR3 cannot be placed on it with certainty; the CDR3 is given as TCRdb lists it. The chain couples TRBV30 to TRBJ1-1; the table gives TRBD1 as D, unverified against the DNA. Germline CDR1 is GTSNPN and CDR2 is SVGIG (reference sequence). The CDR3 comprises 15 residues, both ends counted. CDR3 protein: CAWSVGSGTGGRTFF.

This clone was seen a few times. The chain is built from TRBV20-1 and TRBJ1-1; no definite D call. V gave up 5 bases and J gave up 11 bases, with 15 bases separating them. CDR3 length: 11 residues. The germline CDR1 and CDR2 sequences are DFQATT and SNEGSKA (reference sequence). CDR3: CSAPGEGRAFF. CDR3 bases: TGCAGTGCTCCCGGGGAGGGTAGGGCTTTCTTT.

The V and J genes are TRBV21-1 and TRBJ2-3; the D call TRBD2 from the table was never checked on the DNA. TRBV21-1 is assigned pseudogene status. CDR3 length equals 13 residues. In nucleotides, the CDR3 is TGTGCCAGAGGGGGACTAGGAGCAGATACGCAGTATTTT. Protein: CARGGLGADTQYF.

The rearrangement links TRBV4-3 to TRBJ2-3; tentatively, D is TRBD2 (6 bases). Germline V lookup: CDR1 LGHNA, CDR2 YSLEER. The V and J ends lost 1 base and 3 bases respectively, with 17 bases between them. The CDR3 runs 17 residues. The CDR3 here is CASSQATGTQRTDTQYF. Written as DNA, the CDR3 is TGCGCCAGCAGCCAAGCTACCGGGACTCAAAGGACAGATACGCAGTATTTT.

The DNA for the CDR3 is TGTGCCAGCAGCTTGGGACAGGGGGGTCTCGCTAACTATGGCTACACCTTC. This encodes CASSLGQGGLANYGYTF. The rearrangement links TRBV7-2 to TRBJ1-2; 11 nucleotides match TRBD1. With 3 bases clipped from V and 0 bases from J, the junction kept 6 bases outside the gene matches. The CDR3 sequence is 17 residues long. Germline V gene lookup returns CDR1 SGHTA and CDR2 FQGNSA. The full variable domain, in which reference TRBV7-2 and TRBJ1-2 provide the parts outside the CDR3, is GAGVSQSPSNKVTEKGKDVELRCDPISGHTALYWYRQSLGQGLEFLIYFQGNSAPDKSGLPSDRFSAERTGGSVSTLTIQRTQQEDSAVYLCASSLGQGGLANYGYTFGSGTRLTVV.

The chain couples TRBV7-3 to TRBJ2-3; 15 bases fit TRBD2. V lost 3 bases, J lost 4 bases, and 8 bases stayed unmatched. Germline V gene sequence: CDR1 SGHTA, CDR2 FQGTGA. The CDR3 spans 18 residues. CDR3 DNA: TGTGCCAGCAGCTTGGTCGGGACTAGCGGGGGGAACGCAGATACGCAGTATTTT. Protein product: CASSLVGTSGGNADTQYF.

The rearrangement links TRBV25-1 to TRBJ1-2, with a weak D call TRBD1 (6 bases). Trimming shortened V by 5 bases and J by 5 bases, and 9 bases separated the two germline ends. This CDR3 spans 12 amino acids. The germline V gene has CDR1 MGHDK and CDR2 SYGVNS. CDR3 nucleotide sequence: TGTGCCAGCAGTAGTACAGGGTATGGCTACACCTTC. It encodes CASSSTGYGYTF.

The V gene is TRBV9, the J gene TRBJ2-2; 12 nucleotides match TRBD2. There are 18 residues in the CDR3. Trimming removed 0 bases from V and 4 bases from J; junction bases left unmatched: 7. Germline V lookup: CDR1 SGDLS, CDR2 YYNGEE. The chain's CDR3 is CASSVAPRLAGVTGELFF. The CDR3 DNA is TGTGCCAGCAGCGTAGCTCCTCGACTAGCGGGAGTCACCGGGGAGCTGTTTTTT.

The chain carries TRBV7-8 and TRBJ1-3, with 7 bases lining up with TRBD1. Trimming removed 1 base from V and 4 bases from J; junction bases left unmatched: 4. The CDR3 is 15 residues long. Per the germline V gene, CDR1 is SGHVS and CDR2 is FQNEAQ. CDR3 region: CASSLDRGTGNTIYF. The DNA of the CDR3 is TGTGCCAGCAGCTTAGACAGGGGAACAGGAAACACCATATATTTT.